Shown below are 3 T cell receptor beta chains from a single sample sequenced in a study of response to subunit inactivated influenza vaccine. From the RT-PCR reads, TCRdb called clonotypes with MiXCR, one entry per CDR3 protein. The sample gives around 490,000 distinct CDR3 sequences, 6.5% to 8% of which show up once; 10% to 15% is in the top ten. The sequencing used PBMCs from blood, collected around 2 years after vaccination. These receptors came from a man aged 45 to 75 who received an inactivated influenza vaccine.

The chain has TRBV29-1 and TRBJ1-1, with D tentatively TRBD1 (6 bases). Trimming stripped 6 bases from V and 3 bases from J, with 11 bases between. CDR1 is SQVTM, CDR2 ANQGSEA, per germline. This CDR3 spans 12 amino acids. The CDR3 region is CSVQTGYTEAFF. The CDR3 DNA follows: TGCAGCGTCCAAACAGGGTACACTGAAGCTTTCTTT.

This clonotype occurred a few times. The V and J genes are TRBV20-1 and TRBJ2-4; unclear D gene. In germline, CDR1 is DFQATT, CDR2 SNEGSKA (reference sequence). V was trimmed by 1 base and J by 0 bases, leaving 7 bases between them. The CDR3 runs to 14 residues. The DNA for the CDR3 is TGCAGTGCTAGAGCTGGCCAAGCCAAAAACATTCAGTACTTC. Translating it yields CSARAGQAKNIQYF.

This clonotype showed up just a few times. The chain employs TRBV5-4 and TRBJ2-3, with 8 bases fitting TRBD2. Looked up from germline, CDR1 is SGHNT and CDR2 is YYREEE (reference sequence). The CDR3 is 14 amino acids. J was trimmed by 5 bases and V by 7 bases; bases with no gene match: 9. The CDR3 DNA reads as TGTGCCAGCCACGGGGGGGGGCGAGGAGATACGCAGTATTTT. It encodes CASHGGGRGDTQYF. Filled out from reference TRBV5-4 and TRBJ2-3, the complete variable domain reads ETGVTQSPTHLIKTRGQQVTLRCSSQSGHNTVSWYQQALGQGPQFIFQYYREEENGRGNFPPRFSGLQFPNYSSELNVNALELDDSALYLCASHGGGRGDTQYFGPGTRLTVL.